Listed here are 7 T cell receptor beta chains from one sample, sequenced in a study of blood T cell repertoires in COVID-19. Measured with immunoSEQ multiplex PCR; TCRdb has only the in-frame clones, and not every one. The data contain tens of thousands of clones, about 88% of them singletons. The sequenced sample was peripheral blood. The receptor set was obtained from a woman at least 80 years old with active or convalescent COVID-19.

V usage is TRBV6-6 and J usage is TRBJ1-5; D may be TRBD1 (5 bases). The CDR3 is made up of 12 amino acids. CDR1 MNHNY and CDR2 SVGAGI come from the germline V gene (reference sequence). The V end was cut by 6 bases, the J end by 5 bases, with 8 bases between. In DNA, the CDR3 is TGTGCCAGCAGGGGGGGGGATCAGCCCCAGCATTTT. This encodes CASRGGDQPQHF.

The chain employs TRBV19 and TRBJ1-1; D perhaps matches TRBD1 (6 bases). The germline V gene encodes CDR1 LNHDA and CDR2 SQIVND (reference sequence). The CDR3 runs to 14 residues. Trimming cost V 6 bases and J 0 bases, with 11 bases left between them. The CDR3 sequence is CASRTRGMNTEAFF. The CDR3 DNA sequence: TGTGCCAGTAGAACGAGGGGGATGAACACTGAAGCTTTCTTT.

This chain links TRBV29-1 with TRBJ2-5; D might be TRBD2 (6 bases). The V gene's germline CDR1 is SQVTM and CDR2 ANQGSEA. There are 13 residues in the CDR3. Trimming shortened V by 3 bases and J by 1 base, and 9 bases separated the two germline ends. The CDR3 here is CSVDGGIQETQYF. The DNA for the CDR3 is TGCAGCGTTGATGGGGGGATCCAAGAGACCCAGTACTTC.

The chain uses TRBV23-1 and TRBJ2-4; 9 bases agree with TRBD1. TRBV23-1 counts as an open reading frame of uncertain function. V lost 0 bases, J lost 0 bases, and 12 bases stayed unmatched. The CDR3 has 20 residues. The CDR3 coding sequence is TGCGCCAGCAGTCAATCTCGATTCTGGGGACAGGGATTAGCCAAAAACATTCAGTACTTC. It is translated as CASSQSRFWGQGLAKNIQYF.

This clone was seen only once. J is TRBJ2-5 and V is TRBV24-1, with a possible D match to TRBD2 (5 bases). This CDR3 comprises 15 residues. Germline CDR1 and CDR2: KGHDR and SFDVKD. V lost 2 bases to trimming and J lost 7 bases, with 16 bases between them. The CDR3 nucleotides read TGTGCCACCAGTGATTCCCCCGGAGGAGTTTGGACCCAGTACTTC. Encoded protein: CATSDSPGGVWTQYF.

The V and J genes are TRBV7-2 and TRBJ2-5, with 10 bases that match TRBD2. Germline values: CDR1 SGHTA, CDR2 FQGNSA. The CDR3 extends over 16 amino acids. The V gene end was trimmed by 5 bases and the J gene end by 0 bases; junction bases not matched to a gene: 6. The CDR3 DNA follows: TGTGCCAGCAGCCGTGTAGCGGGGGGAAACCAAGAGACCCAGTACTTC. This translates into CASSRVAGGNQETQYF.

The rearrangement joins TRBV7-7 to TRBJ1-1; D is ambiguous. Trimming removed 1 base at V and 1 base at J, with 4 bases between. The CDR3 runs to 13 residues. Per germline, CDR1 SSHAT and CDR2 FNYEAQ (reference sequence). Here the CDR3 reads CASSLDRNTEAFF. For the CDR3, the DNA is TGTGCCAGCAGCTTAGACAGGAACACTGAAGCTTTCTTT.